This TCR beta chain was profiled in a study of a mutant IDH1 vaccine in newly diagnosed glioma. Study-wide background: Treated patients had a mean age of approximately 40 years and a sex split that was around 60% male and 37.5% female. V12 corresponded to week 35 and V13 to week 47.

Findings and caveats of the study: Pseudoprogression apparently tracked independently of changes in top peripheral T cell clonotypes.

The CDR3 sequence is 16 residues long. J lost 5 bases, V lost 2 bases, and 5 bases had no gene match. Germline V gene data show CDR1 as WNHNN and CDR2 as SYGVQD (reference sequence). As regards this clone: Its antigen is unidentified.

Profiled with immunoSEQ multiplex PCR; TCRdb holds only in-frame clones, not every one. The sample consists of tens of thousands of clones, approximately 65% of them appearing once. Described time point: week 47, end of study. Every vaccine dose comprised 300 ug of mutant IDH1 20-mer peptide plus topical imiquimod. Eight vaccinations were given in weeks 1, 3, 5, 7, 11, 15, 19 and 23. This TCR was recovered from a man aged 40-50 years with glioma. Some clones in this sample may be carry-over from other donors' samples. The gene calls are TRBV10-1 and TRBJ2-2; 10 positions agree with TRBD1. Here the sequenced sample was peripheral blood mononuclear cells (PBMCs), taken from a glioma patient whose treatment included an IDH1 peptide vaccine. DNA for the CDR3: TGCGCCAGCAGTGAGACCTGGGACAGGGGAACCGGGGAGCTGTTTTTT. Its protein is CASSETWDRGTGELFF.